The entry below gives a single TCR beta chain sequence along with its context. These data are taken from a study of CD8 T cells in Susac syndrome. This CDR3 has 17 residues. CDR1 MNHEY and CDR2 SMNVEV come from the germline V gene (reference sequence). V shed 5 bases, J shed 2 bases, and the junction held 6 bases outside the gene matches. About 0.5 to 1 ug RNA was reverse transcribed with random hexamers. Via MiXCR, TCRdb re-called the immunoSEQ multiplex PCR reads, giving one row per CDR3 protein. The sample carries 100,000 to 150,000 distinct CDR3 sequences, about 95% recorded once. This chain joins TRBV27 and TRBJ2-2; 12 nucleotides agree with TRBD2. The sequencing input was CD8+ T cells from PBMCs. This TCR derives from a human donor with Susac syndrome. CDR3 residues: CASSPLAGGINTGELFF. CDR3 nucleotide sequence: TGTGCCAGCAGTCCCCTAGCGGGGGGGATCAACACCGGGGAGCTGTTTTTT.